This is a list of T cell receptor beta chains from one sample in a study of sequential checkpoint blockade in melanoma. TCRdb's copy holds only in-frame clones and misses some; the assay was immunoSEQ multiplex PCR. The sample carries under 20,000 clones, around 82% recorded once. This specimen was CD8+ T cells sorted from blood (inferred from file names), taken from a patient given nivolumab and ipilimumab in sequence. The receptor source for this set is a human donor with melanoma. Each CDR3 is given with its conserved first and last residue. The D gene is left open where the match is weak. Not every row has a clone size; where given, it reads once, few, many or a size class.

clone size: -; J gene: TRBJ1-1; D gene: TRBD1; V gene: TRBV2; CDR3 protein: CASSPGQVSLEAFF; CDR3 DNA: TGTGCCAGCAGCCCGGGACAGGTGTCCTTGGAAGCTTTCTTT
clone size: -; J gene: TRBJ1-1; D gene: -; V gene: TRBV14; CDR3 protein: CASSHLGDTEAFF; CDR3 DNA: TGTGCCAGCAGCCATCTAGGGGACACTGAAGCTTTCTTT
clone size: -; J gene: TRBJ1-4; D gene: -; V gene: TRBV27; CDR3 protein: CASGAFAFQDSENEKLFF; CDR3 DNA: TGTGCCAGCGGGGCCTTCGCCTTTCAGGACAGCGAAAATGAAAAACTGTTTTTT
clone size: -; J gene: TRBJ2-5; D gene: TRBD2; V gene: TRBV6-5; CDR3 protein: CASSYSLSGRGETQYF; CDR3 DNA: TGTGCCAGCAGTTACTCGCTTAGCGGGAGGGGAGAGACCCAGTACTTC
clone size: few; J gene: TRBJ1-3; D gene: -; V gene: TRBV7-9; CDR3 protein: CASSFTESGNTIYF; CDR3 DNA: TGTGCCAGCAGCTTCACAGAATCTGGAAACACCATATATTTT
clone size: -; J gene: TRBJ2-5; D gene: TRBD2; V gene: TRBV7-9; CDR3 protein: CASSLASAGEETQYF; CDR3 DNA: TGTGCCAGCAGCTTAGCGTCGGCGGGGGAAGAGACCCAGTACTTC
clone size: -; J gene: TRBJ2-5; D gene: -; V gene: TRBV19; CDR3 protein: CASSIGFSGEWETQYF; CDR3 DNA: TGTGCCAGTAGTATAGGTTTTTCGGGAGAATGGGAGACCCAGTACTTC
clone size: -; J gene: TRBJ2-7; D gene: -; V gene: TRBV5-6; CDR3 protein: CASRPGFTYEQYF; CDR3 DNA: TGTGCCAGCAGGCCCGGGTTCACCTACGAGCAGTACTTC
clone size: -; J gene: TRBJ2-7; D gene: -; V gene: TRBV10-3; CDR3 protein: CAISGADGSYEQYF; CDR3 DNA: TGTGCCATCAGTGGCGCGGATGGCAGCTACGAGCAGTACTTC
clone size: -; J gene: TRBJ2-1; D gene: -; V gene: TRBV28; CDR3 protein: CASRLGVGTYNEQFF; CDR3 DNA: TGTGCCAGCAGGTTAGGGGTCGGGACCTACAATGAGCAGTTCTTC
clone size: -; J gene: TRBJ2-2; D gene: -; V gene: TRBV29-1; CDR3 protein: CSSVMNTGELFF; CDR3 DNA: TGCAGCTCCGTTATGAACACCGGGGAGCTGTTTTTT
clone size: -; J gene: TRBJ2-7; D gene: -; V gene: TRBV9; CDR3 protein: CASSLGQGAGGEQYF; CDR3 DNA: TGTGCCAGCAGCCTCGGACAGGGCGCGGGGGGGGAGCAGTACTTC
clone size: -; J gene: TRBJ2-3; D gene: TRBD1; V gene: TRBV15; CDR3 protein: CATSRRDRETDTQYF; CDR3 DNA: TGTGCCACCAGCAGGCGGGACAGGGAAACAGATACGCAGTATTTT
clone size: -; J gene: TRBJ2-1; D gene: TRBD2; V gene: TRBV7-8; CDR3 protein: CASSLASGSPYNEQFF; CDR3 DNA: TGTGCCAGCAGCTTGGCCAGCGGGAGTCCCTACAATGAGCAGTTCTTC